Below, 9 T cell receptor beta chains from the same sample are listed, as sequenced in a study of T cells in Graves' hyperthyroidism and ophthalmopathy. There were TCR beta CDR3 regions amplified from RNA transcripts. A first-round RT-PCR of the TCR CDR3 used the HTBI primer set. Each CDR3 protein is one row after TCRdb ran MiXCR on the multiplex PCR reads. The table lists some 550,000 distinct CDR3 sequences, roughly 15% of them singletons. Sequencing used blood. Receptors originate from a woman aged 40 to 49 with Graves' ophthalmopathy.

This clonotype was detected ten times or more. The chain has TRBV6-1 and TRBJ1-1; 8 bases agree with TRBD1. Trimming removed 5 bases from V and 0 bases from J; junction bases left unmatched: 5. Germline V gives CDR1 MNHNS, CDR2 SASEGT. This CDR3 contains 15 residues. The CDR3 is CASSPGGLLNTEAFF. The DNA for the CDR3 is TGTGCCAGCAGTCCAGGGGGCCTTCTGAACACTGAAGCTTTCTTT.

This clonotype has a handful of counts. The CDR3, as DNA: TGTGCCAGCAGCTTGGAATGGCCACCCCTCCACTTT. Protein product: CASSLEWPPLHF. This chain connects TRBV7-9 to TRBJ1-6; no clear D. Germline V CDR1 and CDR2: SEHNR, FQNEAQ (reference sequence). With 3 bases removed from V and 11 bases from J, the gap between germline ends came to 8 bases. The CDR3 is 12 residues long. Variable domain in full (rest from reference TRBV7-9 and TRBJ1-6): DTGVSQNPRHKITKRGQNVTFRCDPISEHNRLYWYRQTLGQGPEFLTYFQNEAQLEKSRLLSDRFSAERPKGSFSTLEIQRTEQGDSAMYLCASSLEWPPLHFGNGTRLTVT.

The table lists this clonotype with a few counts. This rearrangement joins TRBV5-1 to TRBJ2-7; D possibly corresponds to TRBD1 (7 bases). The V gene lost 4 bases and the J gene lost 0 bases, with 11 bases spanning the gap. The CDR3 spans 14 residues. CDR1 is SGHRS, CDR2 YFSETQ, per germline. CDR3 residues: CASSPGGNSYEQYF. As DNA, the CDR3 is TGCGCCAGCAGCCCAGGGGGGAACTCCTACGAGCAGTACTTC.

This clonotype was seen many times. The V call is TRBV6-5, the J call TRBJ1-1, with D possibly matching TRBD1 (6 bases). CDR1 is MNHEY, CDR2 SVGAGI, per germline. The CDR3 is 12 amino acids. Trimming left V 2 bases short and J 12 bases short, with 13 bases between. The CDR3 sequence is CASSYPPTGTFF. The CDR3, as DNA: TGTGCCAGCAGTTACCCACCAACAGGGACTTTCTTT.

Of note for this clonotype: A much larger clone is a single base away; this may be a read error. For the CDR3, the DNA is TGTGCCAGCAGCGGGGACTTTAATGGGCAGTTCTTC. This codes for CASSGDFNGQFF. This sequence joins TRBV7-3 and TRBJ2-1; the D gene is possibly TRBD2 (6 bases). Germline loops: CDR1 SGHTA, CDR2 FQGTGA. This CDR3 spans 12 amino acids.

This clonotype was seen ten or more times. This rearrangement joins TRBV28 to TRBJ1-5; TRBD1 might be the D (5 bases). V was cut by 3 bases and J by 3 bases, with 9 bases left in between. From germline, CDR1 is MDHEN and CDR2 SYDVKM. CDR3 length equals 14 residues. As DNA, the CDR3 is TGTGCCAGCAGTTTGGTCAGGGACAATCAGCCCCAGCATTTT. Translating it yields CASSLVRDNQPQHF.

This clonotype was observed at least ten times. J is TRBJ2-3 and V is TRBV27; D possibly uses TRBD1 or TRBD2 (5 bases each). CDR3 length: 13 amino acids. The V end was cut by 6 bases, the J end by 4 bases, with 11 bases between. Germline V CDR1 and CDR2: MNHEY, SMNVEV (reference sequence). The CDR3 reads CASSRDRPDTQYF. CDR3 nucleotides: TGTGCCAGCAGCCGGGACCGCCCAGATACGCAGTATTTT.

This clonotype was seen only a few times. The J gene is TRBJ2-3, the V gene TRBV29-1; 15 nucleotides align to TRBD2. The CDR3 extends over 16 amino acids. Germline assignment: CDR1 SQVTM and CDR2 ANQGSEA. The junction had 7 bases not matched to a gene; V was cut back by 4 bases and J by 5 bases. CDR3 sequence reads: CSVVAGLAGGQDTQYF. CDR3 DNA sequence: TGCAGCGTTGTAGCCGGACTAGCGGGGGGGCAAGATACGCAGTATTTT.

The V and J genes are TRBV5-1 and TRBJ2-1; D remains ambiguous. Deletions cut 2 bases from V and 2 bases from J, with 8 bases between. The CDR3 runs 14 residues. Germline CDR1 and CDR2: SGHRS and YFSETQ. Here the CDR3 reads CASSLHRPYNEQFF. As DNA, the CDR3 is TGCGCCAGCAGCTTACACCGTCCCTACAATGAGCAGTTCTTC.